This T cell receptor beta chain was recovered during a study of Graves' ophthalmopathy and Graves' hyperthyroidism. Amplification of TCR beta CDR3 regions used RNA transcripts. Second-round multiplex PCR came after a first-round RT-PCR that employed HTBI primers. MiXCR, run by TCRdb on the multiplex PCR reads, gives a single entry per CDR3 protein. Of more than 550,000 distinct CDR3 sequences in the sample, roughly 39% were seen once. Ten or more counts support this clonotype. The TCR was taken from an adult man with Graves' ophthalmopathy. The sequenced material came from peripheral blood.

The CDR3 reads CASSGTLNTEAFF. CDR3 bases: TGTGCCAGCAGCGGGACCTTGAACACTGAAGCTTTCTTT. J is TRBJ1-1 and V is TRBV19; tentatively, D is TRBD1 (5 bases). The CDR3 covers 13 residues. CDR1 is LNHDA and CDR2 is SQIVND in the germline V gene (reference sequence). V was trimmed by 9 bases and J by 0 bases, leaving 11 bases between them.